The rows below give T cell receptor beta chains drawn from one sample of a study of identical twins' blood T cells. TCRdb re-analysed the 5' RACE reads in MiXCR, keeping a single row per CDR3 protein. This sample has 350,000 to 450,000 distinct CDR3 sequences, with about 28% found just once. Sequenced sample: PBMCs. The receptors here all came from a woman aged 18 to 55 in good health. Each CDR3 is given with its conserved first and last residue. The D gene is left open where the match is weak. Clone size, where shown, is once, few, many, or a class for clones that have expanded.

TRBV29-1	few	-	11	TRBJ2-1	TGCAGCGTCAGGGTTTGGGATGAGCAGTTCTTC	CSVRVWDEQFF
TRBV15	few	-	13	TRBJ1-1	TGTGCCTCCAGGAGGGTAATGAACACTGAAGCTTTCTTT	CASRRVMNTEAFF
TRBV2	few	TRBD1	14	TRBJ1-5	TGTGCCAGCATCCCGACAGGGAGAAATCAGCCCCAGCATTTT	CASIPTGRNQPQHF
TRBV20-1	few	-	14	TRBJ2-1	TGCAGTGTAACAGAAGGTAGCGTCAACAATGAGCAGTTCTTC	CSVTEGSVNNEQFF
TRBV20-1	many	-	12	TRBJ1-1	TGCAGTGCTAGGTATAGGGACACTGAAGCTTTCTTT	CSARYRDTEAFF
TRBV18	few	-	15	TRBJ1-5	TGTGCCAGCTCACCCGAACAGGGCATGGATCAGCCCCAGCATTTT	CASSPEQGMDQPQHF
TRBV5-1	few	-	14	TRBJ1-2	TGCGCCAGCAGCCCAGCACCGGACGTCTATGGCTACACCTTC	CASSPAPDVYGYTF
TRBV20-1	few	-	15	TRBJ1-1	TGCAGTGCTAGACCCTGGGATCGGGGAGACACTGAAGCTTTCTTT	CSARPWDRGDTEAFF
TRBV28	-	-	15	TRBJ1-5	TGTGCCAGCAGACTCGGGACGGCAATCAATCAGCCCCAGCATTTT	CASRLGTAINQPQHF
TRBV20-1	many	-	13	TRBJ1-3	TGCAGTGCCCTAGAAATCTCTGGAAACACCATATATTTT	CSALEISGNTIYF
TRBV14	few	-	16	TRBJ2-1	TGTGCCAGCAGCCAGCGTCGAGGAAGGTCCTACAATGAGCAGTTCTTC	CASSQRRGRSYNEQFF
TRBV4-2	few	-	16	TRBJ1-1	TGTGCCAGCAGCCAAGATAGTGGAAGAATGAACACTGAAGCTTTCTTT	CASSQDSGRMNTEAFF
TRBV29-1	many	-	11	TRBJ1-5	TGCAGCGCCGTCCTCGTACAGCCCCAGCATTTT	CSAVLVQPQHF
TRBV5-1	-	TRBD1	14	TRBJ1-5	TGCGCCGGCAGCGAGGGGGCCATCAATCAGCCCCAGCATTTT	CAGSEGAINQPQHF
TRBV20-1	few	-	13	TRBJ1-4	TGCAGTGCCAACCGGGAGATTAATGAAAAACTGTTTTTT	CSANREINEKLFF
TRBV10-3	-	TRBD1	13	TRBJ1-1	TGTGCCATCAGTTTGGACAGGGAGACTGAAGCTTTCTTT	CAISLDRETEAFF
TRBV12-3/TRBV12-4	few	-	13	TRBJ2-1	TGTGCCAGCAGCCCCCGGGCTACAGGAACGCAGTTCTTC	CASSPRATGTQFF
TRBV7-2	-	TRBD1	15	TRBJ1-1	TGTGCCAGCAGAACAGGGGGTTTGAGAAACACTGAAGCTTTCTTT	CASRTGGLRNTEAFF
TRBV6-1	few	-	13	TRBJ1-2	TGTGCCAGCAGACAAGGATCTAACTATGGCTACACCTTC	CASRQGSNYGYTF
TRBV7-2	-	-	17	TRBJ2-3	TGTGCCAGCAGCTTAGCCTATGACGGGGCTCACACAGATACGCAGTATTTT	CASSLAYDGAHTDTQYF
TRBV20-1	few	-	13	TRBJ2-7	TGCAGTGCTAGAGGTCAGGGTTACTACGAGCAGTACTTC	CSARGQGYYEQYF
TRBV7-2	-	-	13	TRBJ1-5	TGTGCCAGCAGCTTAAGGGCGCGTCAGCCCCAGCATTTT	CASSLRARQPQHF